This T cell receptor beta chain derives from a study of cytomegalovirus exposure and HLA in healthy donors. The primer mix had 60 Vbeta and 13 Jbeta primers. Clones were read by immunoSEQ multiplex PCR, and TCRdb kept only the in-frame ones, dropping some. The data contain about 160,000 clones, roughly 74% of them singletons. Trimming removed 6 bases from V and 0 bases from J, with 11 bases in between. The CDR3 consists of 15 residues. Germline-derived CDR1 and CDR2 are SNHLY and FYNNEI. This clone was recorded once. The chain is built from TRBV2 and TRBJ1-4; D is uncertain. The clonotype was recovered from a male donor in good health and CMV-seronegative. Specimen: PBMCs. CDR3 in DNA: TGTGCCAGCAGGGGTTGGGGAGCAACTAATGAAAAACTGTTTTTT. Its translation is CASRGWGATNEKLFF.